This paragraph covers one TCR beta chain sequence. The antigen this receptor binds is unknown. There are no base qualities to consult, and no much larger clone falls within one base. The CDR3 regions of human TCRbeta chains were analyzed by immunosequencing. The original pipeline was this. TCRs in the repertoires were compared against a reference library of SARS-CoV-2-specific TCRs that had been generated with the MIRA antigen-specificity platform. Breadth was defined as the fraction of unique TCRs that were SARS-CoV-2-associated, and depth was defined as the fraction of total T cells that were SARS-CoV-2-associated. Using the MIRA data, each spike-specific TCR was mapped to the spike region that the TCR reacts to and placed in a CD4 or CD8 class. Log10-transformed breadth and depth values were compared by one-way ANOVA with Sidak's multiple comparisons tests. As stored in TCRdb, this immuneACCESS dataset retains in-frame rearrangements with V and J assigned. A fraction of the clones does not appear; measured against another copy, unresolved V genes explain less than half of the discrepancy, and the remainder lacks a known reason. The V and J calls and clone size were taken over from that table, and D and trimming were inferred from the DNA. Within this sample are approximately 150,000 clones, with roughly 86% of them counted one time only. The ten most abundant clones make up 5.4% of the sample.

This sample is drawn from a study of T cell responses to AZD1222 COVID-19 vaccine listed by TCRdb under 2021. A note on the overall study: TCR sequencing was performed for about 250 trial participants, of whom 207 were given two doses of AZD1222 and around 25 were given two doses of MenACWY control vaccine. Trial participants were enrolled by age into 18-55, 56-69 and 70-plus year subgroups, with about 150, 28 and 57 TCR-sequenced participants respectively. The investigation overall reported the following: Vaccine-associated CD4 TCRs spanned the whole spike protein, with dominant responses in regions 160-218 and 743-854. No day 14 peak-response samples were available, so repertoires were characterized only after the peak T cell response. Reportedly, close to half of the unique spike-specific TCRs recognized epitopes lying outside the regions that are mutated in the B.1.351 and B.1.1.7 variants. Conclusions about previously exposed vaccinees were limited because only six AZD1222 recipients were SARS-CoV-2 seropositive at baseline. The 56-69-year group was small, and its depth increase did not reach significance, likely because of low power. After two AZD1222 doses, spike-specific TCR breadth and depth were significantly higher than at day 0 and than in MenACWY recipients. Participants were mostly white British and included more females than males, and it was suggested by the authors that clonal diversity may have been underestimated.

Ends trimmed: V by 6 bases, J by 8 bases; bases unmatched to a gene: 9. The germline V gene specifies MNHEY as CDR1 and SVGAGI as CDR2. The CDR3, from cysteine to phenylalanine, totals 15 residues. The DNA shown is the 45-base CDR3, in frame from base 1. This specimen's time point label, interpreted: about 28 days (+/-7) after the second vaccine dose. Sample treatment or condition, as interpreted from the label and publication: meningococcal conjugate vaccine given as trial control. The vaccinee samples were drawn from two UK trials, COV001 and COV002, one of which was a single-blind randomized controlled phase 2/3 trial testing AZD1222 (ChAdOx1 nCoV-19) in healthy adults. For TCRbeta chain sequencing, PBMC samples from trial participants were taken at day 0 and at day 28 after the second dose.

The rearranged segments are TRBV6-5 and TRBJ1-4; the central 10 bases match TRBD1. Sequencing was performed on peripheral blood, taken 28 days after the second dose of the MenACWY control vaccine. The sequence was collected from an adult who received the MenACWY meningococcal vaccine as a control. The nucleotide sequence is given as TGTGCCAGCAGAGGGGGGGACAGGGGTAGGGAAAAACTGTTTTTT. Its amino acids are CASRGGDRGREKLFF.